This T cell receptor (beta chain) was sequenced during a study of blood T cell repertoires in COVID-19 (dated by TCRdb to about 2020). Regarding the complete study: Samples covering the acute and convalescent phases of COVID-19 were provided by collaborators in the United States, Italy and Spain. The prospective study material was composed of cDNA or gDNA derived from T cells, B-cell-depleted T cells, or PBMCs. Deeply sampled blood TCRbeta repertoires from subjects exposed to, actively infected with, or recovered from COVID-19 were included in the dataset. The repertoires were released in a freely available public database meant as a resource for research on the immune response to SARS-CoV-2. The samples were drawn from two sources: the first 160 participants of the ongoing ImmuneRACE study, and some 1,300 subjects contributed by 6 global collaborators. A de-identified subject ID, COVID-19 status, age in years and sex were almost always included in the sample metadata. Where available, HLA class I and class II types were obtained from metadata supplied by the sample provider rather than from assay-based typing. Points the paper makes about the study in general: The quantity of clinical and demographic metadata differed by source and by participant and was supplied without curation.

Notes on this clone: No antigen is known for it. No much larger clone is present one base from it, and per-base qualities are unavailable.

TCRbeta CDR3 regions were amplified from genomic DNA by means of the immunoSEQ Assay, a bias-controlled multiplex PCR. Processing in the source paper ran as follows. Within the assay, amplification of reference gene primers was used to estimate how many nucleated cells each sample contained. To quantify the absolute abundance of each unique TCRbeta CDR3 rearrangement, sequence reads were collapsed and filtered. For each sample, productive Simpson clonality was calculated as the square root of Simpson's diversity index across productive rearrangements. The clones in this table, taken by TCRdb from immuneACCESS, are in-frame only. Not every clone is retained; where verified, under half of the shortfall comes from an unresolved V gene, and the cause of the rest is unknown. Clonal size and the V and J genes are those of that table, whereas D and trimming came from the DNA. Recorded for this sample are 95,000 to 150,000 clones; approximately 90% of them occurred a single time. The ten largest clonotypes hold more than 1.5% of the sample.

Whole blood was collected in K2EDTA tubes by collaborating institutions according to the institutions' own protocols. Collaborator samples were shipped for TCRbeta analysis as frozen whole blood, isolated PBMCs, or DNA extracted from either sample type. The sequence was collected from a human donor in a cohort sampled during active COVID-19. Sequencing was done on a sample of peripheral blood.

The CDR3 reads as follows: CASSYPGLGETQYF. The nucleotide sequence reads as follows: TGTGCCAGCAGCTACCCAGGGCTCGGAGAGACCCAGTACTTC. The chain joins TRBV5-4 to TRBJ2-5, with a tentative D gene TRBD1 over 5 matching bases. The CDR3 runs 14 amino acids, cysteine and phenylalanine included. The DNA shown is the 42-base CDR3, in frame from base 1. CDR1 and CDR2 were assigned from the germline V gene (reference sequence) as SGHNT and YYREEE. Trimming removed 3 bases from V and 4 bases from J, leaving 13 bases between the germline ends.